Listed below are T cell receptor beta chains from one sample, sequenced in a study of T-cell memory formation after mild COVID-19. TCRdb independently ran MiXCR on the 5' RACE reads; one entry per CDR3 protein. Of a few hundred thousand distinct CDR3 sequences listed, around a fifth are singletons. Input material: PBMCs or a T cell subset sorted from them (not recorded which). These receptors came from an adult woman who had mild COVID-19 (a few samples of this study predate the infection). Cell type and time point are not known. Both conserved end residues are part of each CDR3. The order of the fields is J gene, V gene, CDR3 protein.

>TRBJ1-2|TRBV12-3/TRBV12-4
CASSFEDRGAYTF
>TRBJ2-3|TRBV5-6
CASSWQAAPSTDTQYF
>TRBJ2-3|TRBV27
CASRRLADTQYF
>TRBJ2-5|TRBV2
CASRTDRGTWGTQYF
>TRBJ2-7|TRBV3-1
CASSHGTSGRYEQYF
>TRBJ1-2|TRBV3-1
CASSPRDRGRYYGYTF
>TRBJ2-3|TRBV7-7
CASSYAGGDTQYF
>TRBJ2-2|TRBV15
CATSRDQRTGNTGELFF
>TRBJ2-7|TRBV7-8
CASSPQRLADEQYF
>TRBJ1-4|TRBV6-5
CASSLDKPATNEKLFF
>TRBJ2-2|TRBV11-2
CASSFPSGEAWELFF
>TRBJ1-1|TRBV3-1
CASSQAPWIEAFF
>TRBJ1-6|TRBV7-9
CASSSTTRGKEPLHF
>TRBJ2-3|TRBV7-6
CASSLAGTPGDTQYF
>TRBJ1-1|TRBV18
CASSSVTGGNTEAFF
>TRBJ2-1|TRBV7-2
CASSFGTSGNNEQFF
>TRBJ2-2|TRBV29-1
CSVRVTGTGELFF
>TRBJ2-1|TRBV24-1
CATRGTAGQHNEQFF
>TRBJ2-1|TRBV19
CASSSIEGGYNEQFF
>TRBJ1-5|TRBV30
CAWKSGQGASGNQPQHF
>TRBJ2-7|TRBV20-1
CSAGDRVGVVQYF
>TRBJ1-1|TRBV12-3/TRBV12-4
CASSPTRPEMNTEAFF
>TRBJ2-6|TRBV5-4
CASSLGTGGLPGANVLTF
>TRBJ2-5|TRBV19
CATVGPWQETQYF
>TRBJ2-3|TRBV20-1
CSARDQGGDFPTDTQYF
>TRBJ1-4|TRBV18
CASSPPMGYGGNEKLFF
>TRBJ2-5|TRBV7-6
CASSFRVPGSQETQYF
>TRBJ2-1|TRBV3-1
CASSQGATGRGGQNEQFF
>TRBJ1-2|TRBV19
CASSITAVHGYTF
>TRBJ2-1|TRBV29-1
CSVSEYNEQFF